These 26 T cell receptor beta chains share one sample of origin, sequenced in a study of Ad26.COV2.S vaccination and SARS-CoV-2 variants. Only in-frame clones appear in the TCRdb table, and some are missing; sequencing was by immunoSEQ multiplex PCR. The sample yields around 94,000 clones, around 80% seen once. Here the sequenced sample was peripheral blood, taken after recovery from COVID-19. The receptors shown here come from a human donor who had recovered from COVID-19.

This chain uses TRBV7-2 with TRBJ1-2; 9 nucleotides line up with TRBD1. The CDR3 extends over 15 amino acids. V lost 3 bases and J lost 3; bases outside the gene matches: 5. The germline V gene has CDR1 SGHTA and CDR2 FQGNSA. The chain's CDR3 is CASSFRRDRDYGYTF. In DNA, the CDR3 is TGTGCCAGCAGCTTCCGCCGGGACAGGGACTATGGCTACACCTTC.

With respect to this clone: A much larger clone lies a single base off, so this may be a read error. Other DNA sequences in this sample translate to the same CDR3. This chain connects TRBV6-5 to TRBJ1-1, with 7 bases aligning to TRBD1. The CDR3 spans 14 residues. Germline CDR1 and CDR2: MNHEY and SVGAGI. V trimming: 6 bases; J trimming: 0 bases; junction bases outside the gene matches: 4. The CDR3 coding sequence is TGTGCCAGCAGCCCGACAGGGATGAACACTGAAGCTTTCTTT. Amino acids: CASSPTGMNTEAFF.

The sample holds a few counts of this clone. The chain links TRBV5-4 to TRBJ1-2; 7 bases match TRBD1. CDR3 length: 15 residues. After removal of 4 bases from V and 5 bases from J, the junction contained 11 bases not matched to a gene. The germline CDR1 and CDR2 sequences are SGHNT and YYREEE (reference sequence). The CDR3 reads CASSQGGQLVYGYTF. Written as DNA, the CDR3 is TGTGCCAGCAGCCAGGGGGGGCAGCTGGTTTATGGCTACACCTTC.

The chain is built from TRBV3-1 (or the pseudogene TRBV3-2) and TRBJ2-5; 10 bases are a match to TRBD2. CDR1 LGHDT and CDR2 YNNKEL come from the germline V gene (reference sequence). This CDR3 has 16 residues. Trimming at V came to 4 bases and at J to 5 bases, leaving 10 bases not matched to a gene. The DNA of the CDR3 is TGTGCCAGCAGCCCATCTACTAGCGGGGAATGGGAGACCCAGTACTTC. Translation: CASSPSTSGEWETQYF.

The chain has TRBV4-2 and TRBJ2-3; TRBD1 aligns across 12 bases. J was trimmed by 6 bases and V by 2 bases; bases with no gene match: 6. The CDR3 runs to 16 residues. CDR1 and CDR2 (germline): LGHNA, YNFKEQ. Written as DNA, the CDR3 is TGTGCCAGCAGCCAAATTTACGGGACAGGGGGCGATACGCAGTATTTT. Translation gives CASSQIYGTGGDTQYF.

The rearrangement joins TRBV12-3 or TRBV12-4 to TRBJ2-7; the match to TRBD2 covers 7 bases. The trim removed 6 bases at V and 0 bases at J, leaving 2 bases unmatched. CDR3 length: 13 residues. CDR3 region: CASRRGVSYEQYF. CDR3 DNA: TGTGCCAGCAGACGGGGGGTCTCCTACGAGCAGTACTTC.

The CDR3 nucleotides read TGTGCCAGCAGTTTGGGGACTAGCGGGGGCAATGAGCAGTTCTTC. As protein: CASSLGTSGGNEQFF. This chain uses TRBV28 with TRBJ2-1; 14 nucleotides line up with TRBD2. The CDR3 totals 15 residues. Germline CDR1 is MDHEN and CDR2 is SYDVKM. J was trimmed by 6 bases and V by 3 bases; bases with no gene match: 1. The full variable domain, completed using reference TRBV28 and TRBJ2-1, is DVKVTQSSRYLVKRTGEKVFLECVQDMDHENMFWYRQDPGLGLRLIYFSYDVKMKEKGDIPEGYSVSREKKERFSLILESASTNQTSMYLCASSLGTSGGNEQFFGPGTRLTVL.

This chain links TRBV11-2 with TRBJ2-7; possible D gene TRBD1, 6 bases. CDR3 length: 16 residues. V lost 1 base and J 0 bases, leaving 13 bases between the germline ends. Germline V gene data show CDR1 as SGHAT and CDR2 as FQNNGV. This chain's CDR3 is CASSLGSGTPSYEQYF. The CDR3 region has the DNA TGTGCCAGCAGCTTAGGGTCCGGGACACCCTCCTACGAGCAGTACTTC.

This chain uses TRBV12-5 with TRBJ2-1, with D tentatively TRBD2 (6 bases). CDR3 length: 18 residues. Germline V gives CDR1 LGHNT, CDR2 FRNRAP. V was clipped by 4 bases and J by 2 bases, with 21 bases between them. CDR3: CASGSIVYWAGTYNEQFF. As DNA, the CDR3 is TGTGCTAGTGGTTCTATCGTGTATTGGGCGGGGACCTACAATGAGCAGTTCTTC.

Written as DNA, the CDR3 is TGTGCCAGCAGCCCTAAAGTTGGGTTTACTGAAGCTTTCTTT. Encoded protein: CASSPKVGFTEAFF. The chain carries TRBV14 and TRBJ1-1; D gene ambiguous. The germline V gene encodes CDR1 SGHDN and CDR2 FVKESK. Trimming took 4 bases from V and 5 from J, leaving 14 bases between them. The CDR3 spans 14 residues.

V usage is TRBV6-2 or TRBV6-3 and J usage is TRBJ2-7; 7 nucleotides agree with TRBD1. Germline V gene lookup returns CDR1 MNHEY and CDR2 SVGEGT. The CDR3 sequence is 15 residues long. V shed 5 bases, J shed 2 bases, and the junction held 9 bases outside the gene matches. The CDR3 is CASSIRDSDTYEQYF. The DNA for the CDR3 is TGTGCCAGCAGTATCCGGGACAGCGACACCTACGAGCAGTACTTC.

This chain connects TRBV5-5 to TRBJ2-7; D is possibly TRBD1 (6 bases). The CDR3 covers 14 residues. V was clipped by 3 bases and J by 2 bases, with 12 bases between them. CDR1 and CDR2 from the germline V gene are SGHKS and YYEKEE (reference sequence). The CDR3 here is CASSWGHKTYEQYF. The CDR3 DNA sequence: TGTGCCAGCAGCTGGGGACACAAAACCTACGAGCAGTACTTC. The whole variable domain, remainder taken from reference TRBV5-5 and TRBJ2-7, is DAGVTQSPTHLIKTRGQQVTLRCSPISGHKSVSWYQQVLGQGPQFIFQYYEKEERGRGNFPDRFSARQFPNYSSELNVNALLLGDSALYLCASSWGHKTYEQYFGPGTRLTVT.

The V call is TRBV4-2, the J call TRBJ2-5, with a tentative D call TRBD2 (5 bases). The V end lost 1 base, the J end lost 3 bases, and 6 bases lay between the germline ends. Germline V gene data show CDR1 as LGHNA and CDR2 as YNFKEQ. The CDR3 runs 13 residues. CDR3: CASSQALEETQYF. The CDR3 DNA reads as TGTGCCAGCAGCCAAGCACTAGAAGAGACCCAGTACTTC.

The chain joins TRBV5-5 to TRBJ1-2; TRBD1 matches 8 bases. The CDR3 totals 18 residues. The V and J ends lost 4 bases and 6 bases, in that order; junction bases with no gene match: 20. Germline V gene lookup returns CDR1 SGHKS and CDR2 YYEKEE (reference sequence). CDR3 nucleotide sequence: TGTGCCAGCAGCCCTGATCCGGGACAGGCAACGTGGGGTGATGGCTACACCTTC. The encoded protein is CASSPDPGQATWGDGYTF.

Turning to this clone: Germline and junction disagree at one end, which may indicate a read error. CDR3: CAICEIAGDNEQFF. DNA for the CDR3: TGTGCCATCTGTGAGATAGCGGGGGACAATGAGCAGTTCTTC. V and J are TRBV10-3 and TRBJ2-1; 9 bases match TRBD2. The length of the CDR3 is 14 residues. Germline CDR1 ENHRY, CDR2 SYGVKD.

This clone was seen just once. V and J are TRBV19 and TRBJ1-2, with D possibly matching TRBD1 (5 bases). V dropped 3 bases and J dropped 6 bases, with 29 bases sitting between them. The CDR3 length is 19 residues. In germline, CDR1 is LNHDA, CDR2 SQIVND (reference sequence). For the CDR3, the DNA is TGTGCCAGTAGTATCTCGGTTACAGGCTCCTCCCTGAACCAAGATGGCTACACCTTC. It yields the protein CASSISVTGSSLNQDGYTF.

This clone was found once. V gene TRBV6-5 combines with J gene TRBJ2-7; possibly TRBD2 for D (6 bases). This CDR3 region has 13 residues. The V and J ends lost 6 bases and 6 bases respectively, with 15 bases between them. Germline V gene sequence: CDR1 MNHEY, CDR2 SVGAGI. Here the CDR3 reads CASRYTLGGEQYF. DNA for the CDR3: TGTGCCAGCAGGTACACTCTGGGGGGCGAGCAGTACTTC.

The CDR3 here is CASSSRDGDPYEQYF. CDR3 nucleotides: TGTGCCAGCAGCTCCCGTGATGGGGATCCCTACGAGCAGTACTTC. This rearrangement joins TRBV7-2 to TRBJ2-7; D uncertain. This CDR3 is built from 15 residues. Trimming left V 4 bases short and J 2 bases short, with 15 bases between. Per germline, CDR1 SGHTA and CDR2 FQGNSA.

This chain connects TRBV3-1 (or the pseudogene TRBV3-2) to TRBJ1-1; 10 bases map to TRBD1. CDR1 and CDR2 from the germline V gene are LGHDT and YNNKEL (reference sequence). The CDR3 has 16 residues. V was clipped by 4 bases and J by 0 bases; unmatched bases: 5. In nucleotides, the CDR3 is TGTGCCAGCAGCCGAGGGACAGGGGCCTTGAACACTGAAGCTTTCTTT. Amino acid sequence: CASSRGTGALNTEAFF.

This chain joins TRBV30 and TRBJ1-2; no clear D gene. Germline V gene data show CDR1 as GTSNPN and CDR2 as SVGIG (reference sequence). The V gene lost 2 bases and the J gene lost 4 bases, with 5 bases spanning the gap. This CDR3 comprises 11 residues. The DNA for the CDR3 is TGTGCCTGGAGTACCTCCTATGGCTACACCTTC. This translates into CAWSTSYGYTF.

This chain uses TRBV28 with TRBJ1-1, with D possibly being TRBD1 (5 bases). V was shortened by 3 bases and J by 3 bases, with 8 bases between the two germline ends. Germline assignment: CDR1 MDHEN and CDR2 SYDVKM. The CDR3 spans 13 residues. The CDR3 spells CASSFLGDTEAFF. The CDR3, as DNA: TGTGCCAGCAGTTTCCTAGGGGACACTGAAGCTTTCTTT.

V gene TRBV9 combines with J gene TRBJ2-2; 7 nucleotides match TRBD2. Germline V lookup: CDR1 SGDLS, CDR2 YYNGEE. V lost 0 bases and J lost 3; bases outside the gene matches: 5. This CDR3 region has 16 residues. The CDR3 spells CASSVVGGSDTGELFF. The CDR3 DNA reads TGTGCCAGCAGCGTAGTCGGGGGGTCCGACACCGGGGAGCTGTTTTTT.

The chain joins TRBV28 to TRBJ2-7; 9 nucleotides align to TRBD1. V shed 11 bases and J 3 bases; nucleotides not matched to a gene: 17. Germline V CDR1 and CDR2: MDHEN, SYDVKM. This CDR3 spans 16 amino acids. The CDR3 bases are TGTGCCGCCCCACCACCCGGGGACAGGGTATTCTACGAGCAGTACTTC. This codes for CAAPPPGDRVFYEQYF.

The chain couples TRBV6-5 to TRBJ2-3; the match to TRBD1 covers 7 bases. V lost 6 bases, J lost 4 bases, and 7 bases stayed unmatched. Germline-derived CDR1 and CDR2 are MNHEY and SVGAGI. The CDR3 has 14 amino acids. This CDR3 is CASSSDRSADTQYF. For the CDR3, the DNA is TGTGCCAGCAGCTCGGACAGGTCCGCAGATACGCAGTATTTT.

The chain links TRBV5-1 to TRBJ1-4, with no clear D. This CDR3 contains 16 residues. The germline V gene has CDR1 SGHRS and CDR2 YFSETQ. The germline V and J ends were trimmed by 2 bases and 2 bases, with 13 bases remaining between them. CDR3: CASSLQGDLTNEKLFF. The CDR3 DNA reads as TGCGCCAGCAGCTTACAAGGAGACCTTACTAATGAAAAACTGTTTTTT. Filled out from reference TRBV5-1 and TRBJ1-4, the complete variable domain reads KAGVTQTPRYLIKTRGQQVTLSCSPISGHRSVSWYQQTPGQGLQFLFEYFSETQRNKGNFPGRFSGRQFSNSRSEMNVSTLELGDSALYLCASSLQGDLTNEKLFFGSGTQLSVL.

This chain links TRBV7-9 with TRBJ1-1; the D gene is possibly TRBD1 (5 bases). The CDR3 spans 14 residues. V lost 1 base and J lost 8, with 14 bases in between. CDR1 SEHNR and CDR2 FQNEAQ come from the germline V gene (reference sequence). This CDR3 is CASSLGAGLPEAFF. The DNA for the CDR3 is TGTGCCAGCAGCTTAGGGGCAGGGCTTCCCGAAGCTTTCTTT.